Listed below are T cell receptor beta chains from one sample, sequenced in a study of shared clonotypes between healthy human individuals. Repertoires were generated with immunoSEQ multiplex PCR, while TCRdb's copy carries only in-frame clones and drops some. Of approximately 980,000 clones listed, around 80% are singletons. Sample: memory CD4+ T cells sorted from blood. The receptors originated from a man aged 18 to 29 in good health. CDR3s include the opening cysteine and the closing phenylalanine or tryptophan. D genes are given only for firm matches. Size is omitted from some rows. Given values are once, few, many or a class for expanded clones.

abundance,d_gene,v_gene,j_gene,CDR3nt,CDR3aa
NA,NA,TRBV7-2,TRBJ1-1,TGTGCCAGCAGCTCGCGACCGGGGGGAGCTGAAGCTTTCTTT,CASSSRPGGAEAFF
NA,NA,TRBV7-9,TRBJ1-4,TGTGCCAGCAGCCTCTCATATCAGGTTCGGTCGGAAAAACTGTTTTTT,CASSLSYQVRSEKLFF
NA,NA,TRBV18,TRBJ2-5,TGTGCCAGCTCAGGAGGCGGACAAGAGACCCAGTACTTC,CASSGGGQETQYF
NA,NA,TRBV6-5,TRBJ2-7,TGTGCCAGCGGAACAGGGATCACCTACGAGCAGTACTTC,CASGTGITYEQYF
NA,NA,TRBV2,TRBJ2-7,TGTGCCAGCAGTAAGACCAGGGTAACCTACGAGCAGTACTTC,CASSKTRVTYEQYF
NA,NA,TRBV7-8,TRBJ2-2,TGTGCCAGCAGCTTAGAGGGCCAGATGATTGGGGGGGAGCTGTTTTTT,CASSLEGQMIGGELFF
NA,TRBD1,TRBV19,TRBJ2-7,TGTGCCAGTAGCTCGGACAGGACCTACGAGCAGTACTTC,CASSSDRTYEQYF
NA,NA,TRBV7-9,TRBJ2-1,TGTGCCAGCAGCTTAGGGACCAACAACAATCAGCAGTTCTTC,CASSLGTNNNQQFF
NA,NA,TRBV28,TRBJ2-5,TGTGCCAGCAGTTTAATGGCAGGGTACCAAGAGACCCAGTACTTC,CASSLMAGYQETQYF
NA,TRBD1,TRBV28,TRBJ2-3,TGTGCCAGCAGTGAACCGGGACAGGGCCGAGGCCAGTATTTT,CASSEPGQGRGQYF
once,NA,TRBV2,TRBJ2-7,TGTGCCAGCAGGCGGCAGGGTAACGAGCAGTACTTC,CASRRQGNEQYF
NA,NA,TRBV5-1,TRBJ1-5,TGCGCCAGCAGCCCCGAAGGGGGGAGCAATCAGCCCCAGCATTTT,CASSPEGGSNQPQHF
NA,TRBD1,TRBV5-6,TRBJ1-6,TGTGCCAGCAGCACCCGACAGGGTAATTCACCCCTCCACTTT,CASSTRQGNSPLHF
NA,TRBD1,TRBV19,TRBJ1-6,TGTGCCGGGGGGGACAGGGGTTATTCACCCCTCCACTTT,CAGGDRGYSPLHF
NA,TRBD2,TRBV2,TRBJ2-3,TGTGCCAGCAGTAGGGGCGGACTAGCGGGAGTCGGCGGTACGCAGTATTTT,CASSRGGLAGVGGTQYF
NA,TRBD1,TRBV30,TRBJ2-1,TGTGCCTGGACCGCCCAGGGACAGGGCTACAATGAGCAGTTCTTC,CAWTAQGQGYNEQFF
NA,TRBD2,TRBV7-9,TRBJ2-1,TGTGCCAGCAGCTTAGCTCTAGCGGAGAGCAATGAGCAGTTCTTC,CASSLALAESNEQFF
NA,TRBD2,TRBV6-4,TRBJ2-3,TGTGCCAGCAGTGACAGGGCTAGCGGATCCACAGATACGCAGTATTTT,CASSDRASGSTDTQYF
NA,TRBD2,TRBV30,TRBJ2-1,TGTGCCTATCTAGCGGGGGGATCCTACAATGAGCAGTTCTTC,CAYLAGGSYNEQFF
NA,NA,TRBV20-1,TRBJ2-7,TGCAGTGCCCGACGGGACCCCCAGCAGTACTTC,CSARRDPQQYF
NA,NA,TRBV6-1,TRBJ1-2,TGTGCCAGCAGTGAAATGGTAGGGTCCTATGGCTACACCTTC,CASSEMVGSYGYTF
NA,NA,TRBV10-3,TRBJ2-5,TGTGCCATCAGCGACCTGGAGACCCAGTACTTC,CAISDLETQYF
many,NA,TRBV5-5,TRBJ2-7,TGTGCCAGCAGCTCAACCGGGACATCTTCTTACGAGCAGTACTTC,CASSSTGTSSYEQYF
NA,NA,TRBV23-1,TRBJ1-3,TGCGCCAGCAGCGTTCAGGGCCTGGACACCATATATTTT,CASSVQGLDTIYF
many,NA,TRBV6-1,TRBJ2-6,TGTGCCAGCATTAAGTGGGGGACTGGGGCCAACGTCCTGACTTTC,CASIKWGTGANVLTF
NA,TRBD1,TRBV7-7,TRBJ2-5,TGTGCTAGCAGCGAACAGGGGGCGCGGGAGACCCAGTACTTC,CASSEQGARETQYF
NA,NA,TRBV5-1,TRBJ2-2,TGCGCCAGCAGCCACGGGGTAACCGGGGAGCTGTTTTTT,CASSHGVTGELFF
NA,NA,TRBV9,TRBJ1-3,TGTGCCAGCAGCCCCCAGGGCACCATATATTTT,CASSPQGTIYF
NA,NA,TRBV19,TRBJ1-2,TGTGCCAGTAGCCTAGGGAGGCAGCACTATGGCTACACCTTC,CASSLGRQHYGYTF
many,NA,TRBV15,TRBJ1-5,TGTGCCACCAGCCGGGACACCCAGATTAGGGCCCAGCATTTT,CATSRDTQIRAQHF
few,NA,TRBV4-1,TRBJ1-1,TGCGCCAGCAGCCAAGATCCGGTTGGGTTCACTGAAGCTTTCTTT,CASSQDPVGFTEAFF
once,NA,TRBV18,TRBJ2-5,TGTGCCAGCTCTAGTCAAGAGACCCAGTACTTC,CASSSQETQYF
once,TRBD1,TRBV28,TRBJ2-7,TGTGCCAGCAGTTTAGGACAGGGAAAGGTGTACGACGAGCAGTACTTC,CASSLGQGKVYDEQYF
NA,NA,TRBV5-1,TRBJ1-1,TGCGCCAGCAGCTTATTGAACACTGAAGCTTTCTTT,CASSLLNTEAFF
few,NA,TRBV6-6,TRBJ1-1,TGTGCCAGCAGTTACCCCGAGAACACTGAAGCTTTCTTT,CASSYPENTEAFF
NA,TRBD1,TRBV7-8,TRBJ2-2,TGTGCCAGCAGCCCAGACAGGGCGAACACCGGGGAGCTGTTTTTT,CASSPDRANTGELFF
NA,NA,TRBV28,TRBJ2-7,TGTGCCAGCAGCCGAAACTCGGAAGACAGCCTTTTC,CASSRNSEDSLF
NA,NA,TRBV5-6,TRBJ1-2,TGTGCCAGCAGCGCAACCCGAACTAGTGGGGGCTACACCTTC,CASSATRTSGGYTF
NA,TRBD2,TRBV4-1,TRBJ2-3,TGCGCCAGCAGCCAGACCGGGAGCGGGATGGGAGATACGCAGTATTTT,CASSQTGSGMGDTQYF
NA,TRBD1,TRBV5-1,TRBJ2-7,TGCGCCAGCAGCGAGACCGGGACAGGGAGCTACGAGCAGTACTTC,CASSETGTGSYEQYF
NA,NA,TRBV29-1,TRBJ2-5,TGCAGCCTCCAGGGGAACGAGAAGACCCAGTACTTC,CSLQGNEKTQYF
NA,NA,TRBV11-3,TRBJ2-2,TGTGCCAGCAGCTTAGGTGCCCGTCGAACTAGCGGGGAGCTGTTTTTT,CASSLGARRTSGELFF
NA,TRBD2,TRBV7-9,TRBJ2-5,TGTGCCAGCAGCTTAGGAGGGTCTAGCGGAGGAGAAGAGACCCAGTACTTC,CASSLGGSSGGEETQYF
NA,NA,TRBV6-5,TRBJ2-1,TGTGCCAGCAGTTCGGTGGGAAATGAGCAGTTCTTC,CASSSVGNEQFF
NA,NA,TRBV27,TRBJ2-6,TGTGCCAGCAGTCCACTGTCAAGCTCTGGGGCCAACGTCCTGACTTTC,CASSPLSSSGANVLTF
once,TRBD1,TRBV6-5,TRBJ1-6,TGTGCCAGCAGTTACTGGACAGGGGTGGATTCACCCCTCCACTTT,CASSYWTGVDSPLHF
many,TRBD1,TRBV5-5,TRBJ1-1,TGTGCCAGCAGTACCGGACAGGGGGATCGAGCTTTCTTT,CASSTGQGDRAFF
NA,NA,TRBV30,TRBJ2-1,TGTGCCTGGAACCGGGGACGGAGTGAGCAGTTCTTC,CAWNRGRSEQFF
NA,TRBD2,TRBV7-2,TRBJ2-7,TGTGCCAGCAGCTCAAAAGGATCCGGGGGGGCGAAGCAGTACTTC,CASSSKGSGGAKQYF
NA,NA,TRBV6-1,TRBJ1-6,TGTGCCAGCCTGGTGGAGGGGAGCTATAATTCACCCCTCCACTTT,CASLVEGSYNSPLHF
NA,TRBD2,TRBV15,TRBJ2-3,TGTGCCACCAGCCTAAGGGTAGCGGGGTTCTACACAGATACGCAGTATTTT,CATSLRVAGFYTDTQYF
NA,NA,TRBV19,TRBJ1-5,TGTGCCAGTAGTATAGGAGGGACTAGATCAGCGGCCCAGCATTTT,CASSIGGTRSAAQHF
NA,NA,TRBV10-1,TRBJ1-1,TGCGCCAGTAAAGAGGGAGGGCCCTTT,CASKEGGPF
NA,TRBD2,TRBV5-1,TRBJ2-1,TGCGCCAGCAGCAGGACTAGCGGGAGGTCCCTAGGGTTGGATGAGCAGTTCTTC,CASSRTSGRSLGLDEQFF
NA,NA,TRBV19,TRBJ1-1,TGTGCCAGTCGTCAGGGGAGAGTCACTGAAGCTTTCTTT,CASRQGRVTEAFF
once,NA,TRBV5-4,TRBJ2-3,TGTGCCTATCCGGTCGGTAGCACAGATACGCAGTATTTT,CAYPVGSTDTQYF
NA,NA,TRBV9,TRBJ2-7,TGTGCCAGCAGCGTAGCAGGGCGCTCCTACGAGCAGTACTTC,CASSVAGRSYEQYF
few,NA,TRBV30,TRBJ2-7,TGTGCCTGGAGTGTACGGATTGGGACGGAGCAGTACTTC,CAWSVRIGTEQYF
NA,TRBD1,TRBV28,TRBJ1-2,TGTGCCAGCAGCCCCCCTGCAGGGGGCGGTTCAGGAAGGGGCTACACCTTC,CASSPPAGGGSGRGYTF